These 13 T cell receptor beta chains were all obtained from the same sample, sequenced in a study of shared clonotypes between healthy human individuals. Generated by immunoSEQ multiplex PCR, the TCRdb table keeps only in-frame clones and is missing some. This sample has about 2.4 million clones, with roughly 92% found just once. Sequenced input: naive CD4+ T cells sorted from blood. Noted subset: CD45RA+ positively selected. The receptors were sampled from a man between 18 and 35 years old in good health.

The V call is TRBV2, the J call TRBJ2-7; the D is unclear. The CDR3 consists of 14 residues. The germline V gene encodes CDR1 SNHLY and CDR2 FYNNEI. V was clipped by 2 bases and J by 2 bases, with 10 bases between them. This CDR3 is CASSEPRPPYEQYF. The CDR3 DNA reads TGTGCCAGCAGTGAACCGCGTCCTCCCTACGAGCAGTACTTC.

The gene calls are TRBV4-3 and TRBJ2-1, with D unclear. CDR3 length: 17 residues. Germline V gene data show CDR1 as LGHNA and CDR2 as YSLEER. V dropped 2 bases and J dropped 0 bases, with 14 bases sitting between them. The CDR3 DNA sequence: TGCGCCAGCAGCCAATTGGGCGGCCCCAGCTCCTACAATGAGCAGTTCTTC. This gives the protein CASSQLGGPSSYNEQFF.

The rearrangement uses TRBV7-6 and TRBJ2-3, with a tentative D call TRBD1 (6 bases). Germline V gene data show CDR1 as SGHVS and CDR2 as FNYEAQ. Trimming left V 1 base short and J 6 bases short, with 11 bases between. CDR3 length: 14 residues. CDR3 in DNA: TGTGCCAGCAGCTTAGTATCGAGGGGGGATACGCAGTATTTT. Its translation: CASSLVSRGDTQYF.

The chain couples TRBV5-1 to TRBJ2-5; D ambiguous. The length of the CDR3 is 14 residues. The V and J ends lost 5 bases and 1 base respectively, with 12 bases between them. Germline V gene lookup returns CDR1 SGHRS and CDR2 YFSETQ. The CDR3: CASSTLGSQETQYF. The CDR3 region has the DNA TGCGCCAGCAGTACCCTGGGCAGCCAAGAGACCCAGTACTTC.

This clone showed up just a few times. The chain has TRBV7-2 and TRBJ1-5; TRBD1 might be the D (5 bases). Trimming pared 6 bases from V and 5 bases from J, leaving 11 bases between. This CDR3 comprises 13 residues. Germline loops: CDR1 SGHTA, CDR2 FQGNSA. The CDR3 sequence is CASRSTGYQPQHF. As DNA, the CDR3 is TGTGCCAGCAGGTCTACAGGTTATCAGCCCCAGCATTTT. The whole variable domain, filled in from reference TRBV7-2 and TRBJ1-5, reads GAGVSQSPSNKVTEKGKDVELRCDPISGHTALYWYRQSLGQGLEFLIYFQGNSAPDKSGLPSDRFSAERTGGSVSTLTIQRTQQEDSAVYLCASRSTGYQPQHFGDGTRLSIL.

In this sample, this clone turned up once. The chain is built from TRBV5-5 and TRBJ1-1; D is ambiguous. Between the trimmed V and J ends, which lost 1 base and 3 bases, there was a span of 1 base. From germline, CDR1 is SGHKS and CDR2 YYEKEE (reference sequence). This CDR3 has 11 residues. CDR3 protein: CASSLYTEAFF. CDR3 sequence (DNA): TGTGCCAGCAGCTTGTACACTGAAGCTTTCTTT.

The J gene is TRBJ2-7, the V gene TRBV27; no reliable D call. The V end lost 3 bases, the J end lost 6 bases, and 12 bases lay between the germline ends. This CDR3 comprises 13 residues. CDR1 and CDR2 from the germline V gene are MNHEY and SMNVEV (reference sequence). CDR3 region: CASSFQFSSEQYF. The CDR3 bases are TGTGCCAGCAGTTTCCAGTTCTCATCCGAGCAGTACTTC.

The CDR3 loop reads CASSQDRLGSEQFF. The CDR3 region has the DNA TGCGCCAGCAGCCAAGATAGGCTAGGATCGGAGCAGTTCTTC. This chain links TRBV4-1 with TRBJ2-1; D remains ambiguous. Trimming removed 0 bases at V and 10 bases at J, with 13 bases between. Germline V gene sequence: CDR1 MGHRA, CDR2 YSYEKL. The CDR3 is 14 amino acids.

The rearrangement uses TRBV9 and TRBJ2-1; D ambiguous. V lost 4 bases and J 3 bases, leaving 14 bases between the germline ends. This CDR3 comprises 15 residues. The germline gives CDR1 SGDLS, CDR2 YYNGEE. The CDR3 protein is CASSPTPDFYNEQFF. The DNA of the CDR3 is TGTGCCAGCAGCCCCACACCAGATTTCTACAATGAGCAGTTCTTC.

This chain uses TRBV15 with TRBJ1-2, with 9 bases identical to TRBD1. After removal of 5 bases from V and 2 bases from J, the junction contained 6 bases not matched to a gene. The CDR3 is 15 residues long. CDR1 is LNHNV and CDR2 is YYDKDF in the germline V gene (reference sequence). The CDR3 sequence is CATSPMDRGNYGYTF. The CDR3 DNA reads as TGTGCCACCAGCCCTATGGACAGGGGCAACTATGGCTACACCTTC.

The gene calls are TRBV6-5 and TRBJ1-6; D might be TRBD1 (6 bases). The CDR3 extends over 14 amino acids. V shed 8 bases and J shed 8 bases, with 16 bases lying between them. The germline CDR1 and CDR2 sequences are MNHEY and SVGAGI. CDR3: CASRPGTMDSPLHF. The DNA for the CDR3 is TGTGCCAGCCGTCCCGGGACAATGGATTCACCCCTCCACTTT.

This chain links TRBV10-2 with TRBJ2-7; 7 bases fit TRBD1. Unmatched junction bases numbered 9, after V lost 3 bases and J lost 4 bases. This CDR3 is 15 amino acids long. Germline assignment: CDR1 WSHSY and CDR2 SAAADI. The CDR3 reads CASSDIDRVGYEQYF. In DNA form, the CDR3 reads TGCGCCAGCAGTGATATCGACAGGGTTGGGTACGAGCAGTACTTC.

V and J are TRBV11-2 and TRBJ1-3, with 7 bases aligning to TRBD1. Per the germline V gene, CDR1 is SGHAT and CDR2 is FQNNGV. With V trimmed by 1 base and J by 0 bases, 3 bases remained unmatched. This CDR3 is built from 16 residues. In DNA form, the CDR3 reads TGTGCCAGCAGCTTAGGGGACAGCTTCTCTGGAAACACCATATATTTT. It yields the protein CASSLGDSFSGNTIYF.